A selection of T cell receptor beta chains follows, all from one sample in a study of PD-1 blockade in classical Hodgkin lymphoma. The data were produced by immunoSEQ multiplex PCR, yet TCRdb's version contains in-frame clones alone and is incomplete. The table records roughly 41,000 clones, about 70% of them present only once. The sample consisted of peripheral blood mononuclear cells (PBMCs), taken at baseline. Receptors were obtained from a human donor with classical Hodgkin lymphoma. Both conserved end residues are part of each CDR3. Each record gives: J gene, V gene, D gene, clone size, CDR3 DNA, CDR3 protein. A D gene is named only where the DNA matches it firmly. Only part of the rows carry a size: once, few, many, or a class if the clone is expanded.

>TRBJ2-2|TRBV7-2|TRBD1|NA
TGTGCCAGCAGCCCACTCGGACAGGGGGCCGGGGAGCTGTTTTTT
CASSPLGQGAGELFF
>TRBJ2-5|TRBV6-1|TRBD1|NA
TGTGCCAGCGACCTGGGACAGGGCCAAGAGACCCAGTACTTC
CASDLGQGQETQYF
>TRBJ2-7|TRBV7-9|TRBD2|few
TGTGCCAGCAGCGCGGGACTAGCGGGAGGAAGGGGGAACTACGAGCAGTACTTC
CASSAGLAGGRGNYEQYF
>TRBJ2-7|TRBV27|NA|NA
TGTGCCAGCAGTTTTAGTCAGGTTCTCTCCTACGAGCAGTACTTC
CASSFSQVLSYEQYF
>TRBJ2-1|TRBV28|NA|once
TGTGCCAGCAGTTCCTCTGACGGAGTTCGGGGCAATGAGCAGTTCTTC
CASSSSDGVRGNEQFF
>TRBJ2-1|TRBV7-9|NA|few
TGTGCCAGCAGCTTAGTCCCCTCGATACACAATGAGCAGTTCTTC
CASSLVPSIHNEQFF
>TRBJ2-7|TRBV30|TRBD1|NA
TGTGCCTGGACCGCAGGGGGCCGCTACGAGCAGTACTTC
CAWTAGGRYEQYF
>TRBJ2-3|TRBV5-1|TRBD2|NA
TGCGCCAGCAGCTTGACACTAGCGGGAGTAGGGGCAGATACGCAGTATTTT
CASSLTLAGVGADTQYF
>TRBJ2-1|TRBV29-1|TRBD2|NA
TGCAGCGTTGGGGGACTAGCGGGGACCTCCTACAATGAGCAGTTCTTC
CSVGGLAGTSYNEQFF
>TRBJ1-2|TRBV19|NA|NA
TGTGCCAGTAGGACCGCGGAGGGTGGGTATGGCTACACCTTC
CASRTAEGGYGYTF